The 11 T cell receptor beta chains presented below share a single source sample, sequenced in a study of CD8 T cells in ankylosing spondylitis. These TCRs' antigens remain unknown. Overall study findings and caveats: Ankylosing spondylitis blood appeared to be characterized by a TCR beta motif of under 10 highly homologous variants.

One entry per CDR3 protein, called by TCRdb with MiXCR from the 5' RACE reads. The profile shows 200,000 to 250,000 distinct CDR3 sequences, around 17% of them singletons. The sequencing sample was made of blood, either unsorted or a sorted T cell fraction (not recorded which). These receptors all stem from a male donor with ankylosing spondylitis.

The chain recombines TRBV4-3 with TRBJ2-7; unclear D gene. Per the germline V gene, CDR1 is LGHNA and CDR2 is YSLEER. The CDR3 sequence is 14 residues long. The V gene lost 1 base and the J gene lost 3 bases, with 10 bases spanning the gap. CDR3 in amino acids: CASSQGLGVYEQYF. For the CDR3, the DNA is TGCGCCAGCAGCCAAGGTTTAGGAGTCTACGAGCAGTACTTC.

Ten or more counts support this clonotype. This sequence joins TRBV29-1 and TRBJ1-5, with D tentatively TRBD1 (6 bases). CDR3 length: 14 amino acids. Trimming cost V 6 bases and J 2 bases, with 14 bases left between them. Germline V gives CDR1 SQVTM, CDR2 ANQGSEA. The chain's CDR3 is CSVQEGEGNQPQHF. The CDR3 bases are TGCAGCGTACAAGAGGGGGAGGGCAATCAGCCCCAGCATTTT.

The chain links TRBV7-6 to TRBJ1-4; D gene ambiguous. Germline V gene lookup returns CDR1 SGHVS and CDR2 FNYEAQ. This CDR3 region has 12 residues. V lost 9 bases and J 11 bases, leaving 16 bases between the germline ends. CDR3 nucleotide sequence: TGTGCCAGTGGAGAGGGTGATTGGAAACTGTTTTTT. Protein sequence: CASGEGDWKLFF.

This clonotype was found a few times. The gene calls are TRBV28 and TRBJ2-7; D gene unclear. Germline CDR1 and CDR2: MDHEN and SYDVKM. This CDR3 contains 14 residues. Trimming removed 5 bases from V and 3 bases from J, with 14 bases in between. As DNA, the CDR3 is TGTGCCAGCAGTCCATCTCAGGCGGACTACGAGCAGTACTTC. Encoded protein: CASSPSQADYEQYF.

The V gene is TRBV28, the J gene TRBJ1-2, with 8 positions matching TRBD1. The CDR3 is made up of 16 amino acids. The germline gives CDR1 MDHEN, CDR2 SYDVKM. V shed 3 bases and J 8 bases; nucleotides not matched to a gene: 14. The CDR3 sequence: CASSFEGGQGKVGYTF. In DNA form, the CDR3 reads TGTGCCAGCAGTTTCGAGGGAGGACAGGGTAAAGTGGGCTACACCTTC.

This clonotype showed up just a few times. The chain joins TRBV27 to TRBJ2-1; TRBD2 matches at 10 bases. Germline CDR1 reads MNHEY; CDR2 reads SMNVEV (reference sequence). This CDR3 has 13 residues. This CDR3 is CVSGRAGYNEQFF. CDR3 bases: TGTGTGAGCGGGAGGGCCGGGTACAATGAGCAGTTCTTC.

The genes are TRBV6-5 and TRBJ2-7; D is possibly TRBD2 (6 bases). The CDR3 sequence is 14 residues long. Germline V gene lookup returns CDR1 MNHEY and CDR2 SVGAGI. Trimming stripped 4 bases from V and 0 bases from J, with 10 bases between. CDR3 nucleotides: TGTGCCAGCAGTTTGGAGGGGTACTCCTACGAGCAGTACTTC. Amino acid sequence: CASSLEGYSYEQYF.

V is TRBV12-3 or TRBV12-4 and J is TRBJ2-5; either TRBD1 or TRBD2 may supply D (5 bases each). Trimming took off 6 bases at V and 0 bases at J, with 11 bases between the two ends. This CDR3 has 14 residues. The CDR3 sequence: CASSYEGNQETQYF. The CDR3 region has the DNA TGTGCCAGCAGCTACGAGGGGAACCAAGAGACCCAGTACTTC.

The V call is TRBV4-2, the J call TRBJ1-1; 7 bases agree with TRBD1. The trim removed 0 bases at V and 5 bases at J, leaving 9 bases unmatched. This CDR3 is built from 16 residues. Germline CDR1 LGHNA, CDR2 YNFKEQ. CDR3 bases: TGTGCCAGCAGCCAAGAACAGGGGTATGGGGGGACTGAAGCTTTCTTT. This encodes CASSQEQGYGGTEAFF.

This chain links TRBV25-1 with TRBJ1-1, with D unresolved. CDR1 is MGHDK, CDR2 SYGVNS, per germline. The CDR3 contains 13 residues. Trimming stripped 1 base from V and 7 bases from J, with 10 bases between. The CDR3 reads CASSELGRDEAFF. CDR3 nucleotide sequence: TGTGCCAGCAGTGAATTGGGAAGGGATGAAGCTTTCTTT.

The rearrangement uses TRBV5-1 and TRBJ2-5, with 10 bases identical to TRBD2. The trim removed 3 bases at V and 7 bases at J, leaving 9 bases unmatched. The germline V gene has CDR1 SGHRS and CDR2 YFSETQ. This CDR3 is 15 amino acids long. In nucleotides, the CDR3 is TGCGCCAGCAGCTCCGAAGCGGGAGGGGAGGGGACCCAGTACTTC. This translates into CASSSEAGGEGTQYF.